This is a list of T cell receptor beta chains from one sample in a study of blood T cell repertoires in COVID-19. TCRdb keeps only in-frame clones here, not all; method: immunoSEQ multiplex PCR. The data contain about 200,000 clones, about 80% of them singletons. Sequenced sample: PBMCs or T cells enriched from blood (not recorded which). The receptor source for this set is a man aged 35-49 years who had recovered from COVID-19. The CDR3 runs from the conserved cysteine through the conserved F or W. Fields, in order: CDR3 protein, CDR3 DNA, J gene, V gene, D gene, CDR3 length, clone size. A D gene is named only where the DNA matches it firmly. Size tells how often a clone was seen (once, few, many) or the class of an expanded clone, and some rows leave it out.

CASSVLTGYGNGYTF	TGTGCCAGCAGCGTCCTGACAGGGTATGGGAATGGCTACACCTTC	TRBJ1-2	TRBV9	TRBD1	15	NA
CASRQRDRANSPLHF	TGTGCCAGCAGACAGAGGGACAGGGCAAATTCACCCCTCCACTTT	TRBJ1-6	TRBV28	TRBD1	15	NA
CASSYYGLAKELFF	TGTGCCAGCAGTTACTACGGACTAGCTAAGGAGCTGTTTTTT	TRBJ2-2	TRBV6-5	TRBD2	14	NA
CASSYSGGVTGELFF	TGCGCCAGCAGTTATAGCGGGGGAGTCACCGGGGAGCTGTTTTTT	TRBJ2-2	TRBV5-1	TRBD2	15	NA
CASSETGYDEKLFF	TGTGCCAGCAGTGAGACAGGTTATGACGAAAAACTGTTTTTT	TRBJ1-4	TRBV6-1	NA	14	once
CSVNQAAGANVLTF	TGCAGCGTTAACCAAGCGGCTGGGGCCAACGTCCTGACTTTC	TRBJ2-6	TRBV29-1	NA	14	once
CASSQDSGSQPQHF	TGTGCCAGCAGCCAAGATTCCGGGAGTCAGCCCCAGCATTTT	TRBJ1-5	TRBV3-1/TRBV3-2	NA	14	NA
CASTRHRNTGELFF	TGTGCCAGCACTCGACACCGGAACACCGGGGAGCTGTTTTTT	TRBJ2-2	TRBV2	NA	14	few
CASSYLAGETQYF	TGTGCCAGCAGCTACCTAGCCGGTGAGACCCAGTACTTC	TRBJ2-5	TRBV5-4	NA	13	NA
CASSSLRDRGQKGTEAFF	TGTGCCAGCAGTTCCCTCCGGGACAGGGGGCAAAAGGGGACTGAAGCTTTCTTT	TRBJ1-1	TRBV28	TRBD1	18	NA
CASRQLAATGELFF	TGCGCCAGCAGACAACTAGCGGCGACCGGGGAGCTGTTTTTT	TRBJ2-2	TRBV10-2	TRBD2	14	NA
CASSRLFTEAFF	TGTGCCAGCAGCCGTTTGTTCACTGAAGCTTTCTTT	TRBJ1-1	TRBV5-6	NA	12	NA